This T cell receptor (beta chain) was sequenced for a study of cytomegalovirus exposure and HLA in healthy donors. Study-wide results and limits: DRB1 showed the most TCR associations and HLA-C the fewest in a later analysis, as rates varied by HLA locus. When a later analysis was performed, an Asian-associated ancestry cluster reportedly had fewer N-insertions than the approximately 700-donor mean. In the analysis, some V segments, TRBV6-2 and TRBV6-3 included, were excluded as indistinguishable. Reports showed the classifier diagnosing cytomegalovirus status with high specificity and sensitivity.

This clone showed up just a few times. Its antigen is undetermined. Primers included in the PCR were 60 Vbeta and 13 Jbeta primers. Some clones are missing from TCRdb's copy, which holds only in-frame ones; the method was immunoSEQ multiplex PCR. Altogether roughly 130,000 clones are present, around 9% being singletons, with the ten largest covering 5.5%. V lost 1 base to trimming and J lost 6 bases, with 22 bases between them. Germline CDR1 reads MDHEN; CDR2 reads SYDVKM. This CDR3 is built from 18 residues. Source material: PBMCs. V usage is TRBV28 and J usage is TRBJ1-5, with TRBD1 as a possible D gene (5 bases). The sequence was collected from a man aged 35 to 55 in good health and CMV-seronegative. CDR3 nucleotide sequence: TGTGCCAGCAGTTTATTAGGGGTGGGCCAGGTCCTTGGTCAGCCCCAGCATTTT. Translation: CASSLLGVGQVLGQPQHF.